The 8 T cell receptor beta chains given below trace back to one sample, sequenced in a study of vaccination and CD4 T cells after COVID-19. As for treatment: approximately nine-day PBMC culture with coronavirus spike peptide pools or control peptides (ViraFEST assay). The study sequenced cultured CD4+ T cell DNA using the Oncomine TCR Beta short-read assay. Using its own MiXCR run on the PCR reads, TCRdb lists one record per CDR3 protein. Of about 10,000 distinct CDR3 sequences listed, approximately 25% were seen once; the top ten hold under 60%. No antigens are known for them. The sample here was CD4+ T cells from blood, cultured in vitro, taken before SARS-CoV-2 vaccination. The receptor set was obtained from a human donor who received a COVID-19 vaccine.

This clonotype was counted only a few times. This chain joins TRBV5-1 and TRBJ1-1; 8 bases map to TRBD1. V dropped 4 bases and J dropped 1; count of bases not matched to a gene: 3. There are 14 residues in the CDR3. From germline, CDR1 is SGHRS and CDR2 YFSETQ. CDR3 loop: CASSRDRQNTEAFF. DNA for the CDR3: TGCGCCAGCAGCCGGGACAGGCAGAACACTGAAGCTTTCTTT.

This clonotype was observed a few times. This chain connects TRBV5-4 to TRBJ2-5; 12 bases line up with TRBD2. V shed 0 bases and J 5 bases; nucleotides not matched to a gene: 5. The CDR3 is 16 residues long. Germline V lookup: CDR1 SGHNT, CDR2 YYREEE (reference sequence). The CDR3 here is CASSLEGLAGTETQYF. The CDR3, as DNA: TGTGCCAGCAGCTTGGAAGGACTAGCGGGGACGGAGACCCAGTACTTC.

The rearrangement links TRBV5-1 to TRBJ2-7; 7 nucleotides line up with TRBD1. Germline V gene data show CDR1 as SGHRS and CDR2 as YFSETQ. V trimming: 2 bases; J trimming: 6 bases; junction bases outside the gene matches: 11. The CDR3 runs 15 residues. The CDR3 loop reads CASSLQGKQRSEQYF. The CDR3 DNA is TGCGCCAGCAGCTTACAGGGGAAACAAAGGTCCGAGCAGTACTTC.

This clonotype turned up a few times. The J gene is TRBJ2-3, the V gene TRBV15; the match to TRBD1 covers 7 bases. The V gene end was trimmed by 1 base and the J gene end by 1 base; junction bases not matched to a gene: 5. This CDR3 region has 16 residues. Germline assignment: CDR1 LNHNV and CDR2 YYDKDF (reference sequence). The CDR3 loop reads CATSRVIGQGTDTQYF. Written as DNA, the CDR3 is TGTGCCACCAGCAGAGTGATAGGACAGGGCACAGATACGCAGTATTTT.

The chain recombines TRBV12-3 or TRBV12-4 with TRBJ2-5; a weak D match, TRBD2 (5 bases). Trimming removed 3 bases at V and 5 bases at J, with 7 bases between. CDR3 length equals 12 residues. For the CDR3, the DNA is TGTGCCAGCAGTTTCGGCGGGGAGACCCAGTACTTC. Its protein is CASSFGGETQYF.

This clonotype was detected only a few times. This chain connects TRBV7-9 to TRBJ1-1; possibly TRBD1 for D (6 bases). With 5 bases removed from V and 0 bases from J, the gap between germline ends came to 16 bases. The germline gives CDR1 SEHNR, CDR2 FQNEAQ (reference sequence). CDR3 length equals 16 residues. In DNA, the CDR3 is TGTGCCAGCAGCCGAAGGGGGGGGACGCTGAACACTGAAGCTTTCTTT. This encodes CASSRRGGTLNTEAFF.

This chain links TRBV11-2 with TRBJ2-7; a weak D match, TRBD2 (5 bases). Trimming stripped 1 base from V and 2 bases from J, with 9 bases between. The CDR3 length is 14 residues. From germline, CDR1 is SGHAT and CDR2 FQNNGV. The CDR3 loop reads CASSLGGYPYEQYF. Here the CDR3 DNA reads TGTGCCAGCAGCTTAGGAGGGTATCCCTACGAGCAGTACTTC.

The chain combines TRBV6-1 with TRBJ2-1; D not certain. This CDR3 comprises 11 residues. Trimming shortened V by 6 bases and J by 4 bases, and 4 bases separated the two germline ends. The germline CDR1 and CDR2 sequences are MNHNS and SASEGT. Here the CDR3 reads CASSLYNEQFF. CDR3 DNA sequence: TGTGCCAGCAGCCTATACAATGAGCAGTTCTTC.